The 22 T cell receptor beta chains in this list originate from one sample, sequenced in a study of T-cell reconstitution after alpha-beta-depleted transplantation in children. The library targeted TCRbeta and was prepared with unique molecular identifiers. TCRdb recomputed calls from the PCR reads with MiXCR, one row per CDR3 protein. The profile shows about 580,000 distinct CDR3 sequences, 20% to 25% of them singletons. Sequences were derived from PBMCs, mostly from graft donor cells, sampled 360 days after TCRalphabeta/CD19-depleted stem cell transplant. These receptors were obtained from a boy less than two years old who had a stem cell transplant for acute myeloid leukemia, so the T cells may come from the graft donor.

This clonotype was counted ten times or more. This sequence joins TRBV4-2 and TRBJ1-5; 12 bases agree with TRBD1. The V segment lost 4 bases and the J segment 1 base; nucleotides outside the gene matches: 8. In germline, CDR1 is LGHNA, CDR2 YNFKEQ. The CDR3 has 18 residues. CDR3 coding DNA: TGTGCCAGCAGCCTCCGGGACAGGGGGCTTATGAGCAATCAGCCCCAGCATTTT. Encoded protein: CASSLRDRGLMSNQPQHF.

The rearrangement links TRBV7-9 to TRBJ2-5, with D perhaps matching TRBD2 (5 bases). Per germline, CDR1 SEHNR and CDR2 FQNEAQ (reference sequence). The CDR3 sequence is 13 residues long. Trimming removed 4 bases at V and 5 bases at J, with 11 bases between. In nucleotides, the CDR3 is TGTGCCAGCAGCTCCCTCGGGGTGGAGACCCAGTACTTC. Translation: CASSSLGVETQYF. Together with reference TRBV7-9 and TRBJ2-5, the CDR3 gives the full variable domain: DTGVSQNPRHKITKRGQNVTFRCDPISEHNRLYWYRQTLGQGPEFLTYFQNEAQLEKSRLLSDRFSAERPKGSFSTLEIQRTEQGDSAMYLCASSSLGVETQYFGPGTRLLVL.

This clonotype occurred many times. CDR3 region: CSVIPRLAGPVDEQFF. For the CDR3, the DNA is TGCAGCGTGATCCCTCGACTAGCGGGACCCGTTGATGAGCAGTTCTTC. The rearrangement uses TRBV29-1 and TRBJ2-1; TRBD2 matches at 11 bases. Trimming took 6 bases from V and 8 from J; bases not matched to a gene: 15. This CDR3 has 16 amino acids. Germline assignment: CDR1 SQVTM and CDR2 ANQGSEA.

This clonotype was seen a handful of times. The CDR3 loop reads CASSWTSGNYNEQFF. DNA of the CDR3: TGTGCCAGCAGCTGGACTAGCGGAAACTACAATGAGCAGTTCTTC. The chain couples TRBV6-1 to TRBJ2-1, with 10 bases identical to TRBD2. CDR1 is MNHNS, CDR2 SASEGT, per germline. The CDR3 runs to 15 residues. Germline trimming cut 6 bases from V and 3 bases from J; bases unmatched to any gene: 5.

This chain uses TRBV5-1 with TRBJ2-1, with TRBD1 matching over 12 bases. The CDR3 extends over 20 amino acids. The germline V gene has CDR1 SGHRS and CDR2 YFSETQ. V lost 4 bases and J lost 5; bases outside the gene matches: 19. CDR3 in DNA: TGCGCCAGCAGCATAAGGGACAGGGGGCACCCCACTCTACTACACAATGAGCAGTTCTTC. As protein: CASSIRDRGHPTLLHNEQFF.

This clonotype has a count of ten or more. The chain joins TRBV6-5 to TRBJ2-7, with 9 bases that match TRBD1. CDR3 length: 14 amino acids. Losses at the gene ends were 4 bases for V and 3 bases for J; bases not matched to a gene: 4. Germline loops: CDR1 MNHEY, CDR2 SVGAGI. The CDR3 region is CASSFGQGSYEQYV. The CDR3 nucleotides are TGTGCCAGCAGTTTCGGACAGGGGAGCTACGAGCAGTACGTC.

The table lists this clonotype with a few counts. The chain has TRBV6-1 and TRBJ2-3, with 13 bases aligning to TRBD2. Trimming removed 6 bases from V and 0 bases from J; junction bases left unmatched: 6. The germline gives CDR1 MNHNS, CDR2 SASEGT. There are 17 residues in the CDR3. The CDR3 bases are TGTGCCAGCAGGGCCGGGACTAGCGGGAAGAGCACAGATACGCAGTATTTT. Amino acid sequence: CASRAGTSGKSTDTQYF.

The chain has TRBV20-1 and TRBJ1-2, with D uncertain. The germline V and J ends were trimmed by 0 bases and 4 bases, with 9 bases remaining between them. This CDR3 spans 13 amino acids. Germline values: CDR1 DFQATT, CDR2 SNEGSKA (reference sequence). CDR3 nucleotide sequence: TGCAGTGCTAGAGATGGTGGAAGCTATGGCTACACCTTC. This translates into CSARDGGSYGYTF.

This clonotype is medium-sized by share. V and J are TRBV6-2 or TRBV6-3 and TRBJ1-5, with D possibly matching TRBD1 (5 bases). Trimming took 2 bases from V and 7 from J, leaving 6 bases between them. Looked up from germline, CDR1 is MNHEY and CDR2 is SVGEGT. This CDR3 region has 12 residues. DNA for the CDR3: TGTGCCAGCAGTTACACAGGACAGCCCCAGCATTTT. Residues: CASSYTGQPQHF.

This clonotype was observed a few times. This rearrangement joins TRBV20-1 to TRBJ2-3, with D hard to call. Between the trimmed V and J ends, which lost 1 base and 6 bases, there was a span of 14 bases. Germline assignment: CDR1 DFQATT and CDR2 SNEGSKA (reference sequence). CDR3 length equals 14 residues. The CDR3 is CSARVAALRDTQYF. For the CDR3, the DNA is TGCAGTGCTAGAGTGGCAGCCCTCAGGGATACGCAGTATTTT.

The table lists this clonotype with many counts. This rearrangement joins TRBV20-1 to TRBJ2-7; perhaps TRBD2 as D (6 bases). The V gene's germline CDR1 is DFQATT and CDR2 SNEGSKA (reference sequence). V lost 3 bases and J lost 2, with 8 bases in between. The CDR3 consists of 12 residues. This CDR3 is CSARGGAYEQYF. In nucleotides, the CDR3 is TGCAGTGCTAGGGGGGGAGCCTACGAGCAGTACTTC.

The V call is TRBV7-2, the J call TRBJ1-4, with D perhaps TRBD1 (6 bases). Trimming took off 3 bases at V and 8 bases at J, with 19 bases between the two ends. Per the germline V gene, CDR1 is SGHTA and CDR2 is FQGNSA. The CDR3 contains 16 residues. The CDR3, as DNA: TGTGCCAGCAGCTTGGTGACAGGATGGGTGCTGGAAAAACTGTTTTTT. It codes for CASSLVTGWVLEKLFF. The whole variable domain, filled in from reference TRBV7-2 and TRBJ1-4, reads GAGVSQSPSNKVTEKGKDVELRCDPISGHTALYWYRQSLGQGLEFLIYFQGNSAPDKSGLPSDRFSAERTGGSVSTLTIQRTQQEDSAVYLCASSLVTGWVLEKLFFGSGTQLSVL.

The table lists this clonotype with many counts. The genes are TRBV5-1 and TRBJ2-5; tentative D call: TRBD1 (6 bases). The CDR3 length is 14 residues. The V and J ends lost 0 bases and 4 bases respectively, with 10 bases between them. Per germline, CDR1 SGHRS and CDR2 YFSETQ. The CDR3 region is CASSLAWGLETQYF. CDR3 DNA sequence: TGCGCCAGCAGCTTGGCCTGGGGGCTAGAGACCCAGTACTTC. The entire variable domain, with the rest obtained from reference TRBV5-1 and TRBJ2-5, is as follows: KAGVTQTPRYLIKTRGQQVTLSCSPISGHRSVSWYQQTPGQGLQFLFEYFSETQRNKGNFPGRFSGRQFSNSRSEMNVSTLELGDSALYLCASSLAWGLETQYFGPGTRLLVL.

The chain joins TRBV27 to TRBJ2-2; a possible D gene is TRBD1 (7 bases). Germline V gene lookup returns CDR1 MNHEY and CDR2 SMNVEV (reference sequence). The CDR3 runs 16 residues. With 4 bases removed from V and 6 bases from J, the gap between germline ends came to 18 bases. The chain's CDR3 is CASSSVGGGAAGELFF. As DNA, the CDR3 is TGTGCCAGCAGTTCCGTTGGAGGGGGCGCGGCCGGGGAGCTGTTTTTT.

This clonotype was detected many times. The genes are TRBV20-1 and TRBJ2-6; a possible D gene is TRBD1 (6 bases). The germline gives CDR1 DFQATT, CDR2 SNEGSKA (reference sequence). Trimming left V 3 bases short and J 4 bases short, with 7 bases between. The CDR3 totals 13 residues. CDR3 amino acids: CSARQGGANVLTF. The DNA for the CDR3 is TGCAGTGCTAGGCAGGGGGGGGCCAACGTCCTGACTTTC.

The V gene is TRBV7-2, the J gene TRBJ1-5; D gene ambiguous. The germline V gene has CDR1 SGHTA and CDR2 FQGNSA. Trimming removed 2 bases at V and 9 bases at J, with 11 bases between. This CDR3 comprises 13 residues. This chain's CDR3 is CASSLPGRGPQHF. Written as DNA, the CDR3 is TGTGCCAGCAGCTTACCGGGCCGGGGGCCCCAGCATTTT.

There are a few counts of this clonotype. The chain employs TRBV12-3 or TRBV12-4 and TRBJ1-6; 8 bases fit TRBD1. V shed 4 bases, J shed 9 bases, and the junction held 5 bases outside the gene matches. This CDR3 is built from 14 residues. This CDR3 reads CASSSTGGGSPLHF. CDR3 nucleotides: TGTGCCAGCAGTTCTACAGGGGGGGGTTCACCCCTCCACTTT.

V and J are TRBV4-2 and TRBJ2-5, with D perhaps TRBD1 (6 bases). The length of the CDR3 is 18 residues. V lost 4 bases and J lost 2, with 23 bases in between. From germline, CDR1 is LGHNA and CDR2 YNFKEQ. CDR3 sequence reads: CASSPRTHSQGRQETQYF. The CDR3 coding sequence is TGTGCCAGCAGCCCAAGGACCCACTCACAGGGTAGGCAAGAGACCCAGTACTTC.

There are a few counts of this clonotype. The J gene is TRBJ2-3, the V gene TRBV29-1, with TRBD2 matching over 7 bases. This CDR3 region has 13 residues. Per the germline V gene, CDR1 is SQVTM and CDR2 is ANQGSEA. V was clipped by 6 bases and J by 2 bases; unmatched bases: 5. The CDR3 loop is CSVRLAYTDTQYF. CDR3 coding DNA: TGCAGCGTAAGACTAGCCTACACAGATACGCAGTATTTT.

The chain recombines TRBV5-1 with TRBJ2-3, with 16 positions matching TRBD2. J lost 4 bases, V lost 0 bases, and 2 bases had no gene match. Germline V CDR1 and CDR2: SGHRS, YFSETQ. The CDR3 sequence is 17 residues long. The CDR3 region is CASSLEGLAGGSDTQYF. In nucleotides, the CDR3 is TGCGCCAGCAGCTTGGAGGGACTAGCGGGGGGGTCAGATACGCAGTATTTT. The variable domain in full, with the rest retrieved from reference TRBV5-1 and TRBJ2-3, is KAGVTQTPRYLIKTRGQQVTLSCSPISGHRSVSWYQQTPGQGLQFLFEYFSETQRNKGNFPGRFSGRQFSNSRSEMNVSTLELGDSALYLCASSLEGLAGGSDTQYFGPGTRLTVL.

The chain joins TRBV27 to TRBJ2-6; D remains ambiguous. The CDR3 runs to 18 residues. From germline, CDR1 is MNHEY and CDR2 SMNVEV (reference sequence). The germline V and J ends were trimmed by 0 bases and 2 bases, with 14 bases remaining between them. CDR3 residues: CASSLSHNRPPGANVLTF. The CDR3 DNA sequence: TGTGCCAGCAGTTTATCGCACAATCGACCCCCTGGGGCCAACGTCCTGACTTTC.

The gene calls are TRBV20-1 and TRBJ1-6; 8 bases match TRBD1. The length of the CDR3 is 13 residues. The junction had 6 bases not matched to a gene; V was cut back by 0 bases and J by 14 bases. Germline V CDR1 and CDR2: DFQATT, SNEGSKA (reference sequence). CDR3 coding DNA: TGCAGTGCTAGAGATGGGGAACAGGGGGCCCTCCACTTT. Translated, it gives CSARDGEQGALHF.